This T cell receptor beta chain was captured in a study of a mutant IDH1 vaccine in newly diagnosed glioma. Study summary: It was radiotherapy, temozolomide, or both that patients received previously, with most receiving both.

CDR3 length: 14 residues. The germline V gene encodes CDR1 SGHKS and CDR2 YYEKEE (reference sequence). V was shortened by 0 bases and J by 1 base, with 5 bases between the two germline ends. Time point indicated: week 47, end of study. What each vaccine dose contained was 300 ug of mutant IDH1 20-mer peptide, accompanied by topical imiquimod. Across weeks 1, 3, 5, 7, 11, 15, 19 and 23, patients received a vaccination each time, eight in all. The table came from immunoSEQ multiplex PCR; TCRdb's copy has only in-frame clones and leaves some out. This table has fewer than 85,000 clones, 70% to 90% appearing once. About this clone: Its antigen is as yet unknown.

Sequenced here: PBMCs, sampled from a glioma patient whose treatment included an IDH1 peptide vaccine. This chain uses TRBV5-5 with TRBJ1-5, with D hard to call. This TCR came from a man aged 40-50 years with glioma. This CDR3 reads CASSLGHSNQPQHF. DNA of the CDR3: TGTGCCAGCAGCTTGGGGCACAGCAATCAGCCCCAGCATTTT.